The T cell receptor (beta chain) described here comes from a study of T cell repertoires in cytomegalovirus infection. CDR3 length: 14 amino acids. Trimming stripped 8 bases from V and 0 bases from J, with 13 bases between. CDR1 and CDR2 from the germline V gene are LNHDA and SQIVND (reference sequence). Of note for this clonotype: Its antigen is undetermined.

TCRdb passed the reads through MiXCR, listing each CDR3 protein once. The table lists fewer than 1,000,000 distinct CDR3 sequences, around 32% of them singletons, with 13% in the top ten. General study results and limits: Carriers of CMV plus the relevant HLA were identified by cumulative public TCR beta family frequency. Dominant in the ex vivo response were TCR beta clonotypes restricted by HLA-C and specific for CMV.

The V gene is TRBV19, the J gene TRBJ1-1, with a weak D call TRBD1 (5 bases). This receptor was obtained from a human donor in good health (CMV status not recorded). Some clones in this sample may be carry-over from other donors' samples. Sequencing was performed on cultured CD8+ T cells from PBMCs, taken from culture after CMV antigen stimulation. The chain's CDR3 is CASSARGLNTEAFF. Written as DNA, the CDR3 is TGTGCCAGTTCGGCGAGGGGCCTGAACACTGAAGCTTTCTTT.